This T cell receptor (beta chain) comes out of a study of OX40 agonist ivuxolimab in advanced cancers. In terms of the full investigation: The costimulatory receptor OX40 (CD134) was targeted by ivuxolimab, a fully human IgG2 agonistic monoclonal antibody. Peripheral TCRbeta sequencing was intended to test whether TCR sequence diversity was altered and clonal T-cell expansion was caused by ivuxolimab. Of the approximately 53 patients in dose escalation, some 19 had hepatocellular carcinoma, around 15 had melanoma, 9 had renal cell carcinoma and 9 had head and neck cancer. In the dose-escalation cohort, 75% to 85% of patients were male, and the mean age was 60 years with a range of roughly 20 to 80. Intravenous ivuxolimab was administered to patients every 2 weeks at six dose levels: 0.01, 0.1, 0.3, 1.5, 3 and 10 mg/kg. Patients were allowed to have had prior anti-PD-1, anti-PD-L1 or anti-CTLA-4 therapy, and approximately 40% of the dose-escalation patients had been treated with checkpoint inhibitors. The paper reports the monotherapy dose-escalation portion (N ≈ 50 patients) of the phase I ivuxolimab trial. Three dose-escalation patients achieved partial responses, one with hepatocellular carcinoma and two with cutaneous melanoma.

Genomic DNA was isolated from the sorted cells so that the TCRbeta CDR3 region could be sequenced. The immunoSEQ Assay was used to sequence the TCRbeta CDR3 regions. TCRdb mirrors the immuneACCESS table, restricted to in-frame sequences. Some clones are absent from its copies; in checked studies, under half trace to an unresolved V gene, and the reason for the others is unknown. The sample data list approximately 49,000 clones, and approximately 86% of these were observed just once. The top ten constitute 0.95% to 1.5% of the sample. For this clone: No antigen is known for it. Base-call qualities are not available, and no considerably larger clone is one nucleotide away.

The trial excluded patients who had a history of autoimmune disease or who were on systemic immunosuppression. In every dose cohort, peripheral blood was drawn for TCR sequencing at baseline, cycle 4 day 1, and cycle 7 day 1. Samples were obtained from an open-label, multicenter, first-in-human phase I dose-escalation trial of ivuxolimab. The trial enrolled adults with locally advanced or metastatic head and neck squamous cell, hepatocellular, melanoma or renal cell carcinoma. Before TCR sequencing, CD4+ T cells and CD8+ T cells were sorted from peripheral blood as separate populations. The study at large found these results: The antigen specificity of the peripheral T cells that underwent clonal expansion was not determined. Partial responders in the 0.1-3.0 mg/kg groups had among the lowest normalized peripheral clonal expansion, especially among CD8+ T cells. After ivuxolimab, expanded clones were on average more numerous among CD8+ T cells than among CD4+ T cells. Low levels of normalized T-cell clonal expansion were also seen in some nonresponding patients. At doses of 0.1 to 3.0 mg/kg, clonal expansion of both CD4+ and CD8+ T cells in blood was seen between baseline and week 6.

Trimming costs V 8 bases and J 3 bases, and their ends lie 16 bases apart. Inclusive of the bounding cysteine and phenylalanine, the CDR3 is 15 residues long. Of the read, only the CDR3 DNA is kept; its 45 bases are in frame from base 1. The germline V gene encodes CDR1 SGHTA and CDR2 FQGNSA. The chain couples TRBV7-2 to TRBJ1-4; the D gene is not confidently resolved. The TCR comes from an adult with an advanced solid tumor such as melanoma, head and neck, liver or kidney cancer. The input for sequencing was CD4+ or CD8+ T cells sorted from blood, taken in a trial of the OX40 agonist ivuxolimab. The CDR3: CASVAGRRANEKLFF. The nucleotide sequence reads TGTGCCAGCGTCGCGGGTCGAAGGGCTAATGAAAAACTGTTTTTT.